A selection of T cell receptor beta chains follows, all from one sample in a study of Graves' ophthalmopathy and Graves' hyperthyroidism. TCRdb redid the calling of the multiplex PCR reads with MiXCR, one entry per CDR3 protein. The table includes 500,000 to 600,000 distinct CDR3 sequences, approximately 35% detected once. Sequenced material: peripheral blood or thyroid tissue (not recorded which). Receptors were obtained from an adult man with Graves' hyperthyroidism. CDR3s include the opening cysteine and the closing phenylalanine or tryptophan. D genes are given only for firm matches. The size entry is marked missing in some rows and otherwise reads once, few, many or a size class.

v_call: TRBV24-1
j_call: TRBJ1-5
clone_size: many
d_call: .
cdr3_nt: TGTGCCACCAGTTGGGGGAGCAATCAGCCCCAGCATTTT
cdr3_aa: CATSWGSNQPQHF

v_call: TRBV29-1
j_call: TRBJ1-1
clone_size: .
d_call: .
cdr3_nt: TGCAGCGGGACGGTTGAAGCTTTCTTT
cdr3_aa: CSGTVEAFF

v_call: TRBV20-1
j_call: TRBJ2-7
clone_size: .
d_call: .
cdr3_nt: TGCAGTGCTAGTTTCACAGGGCGGGAGCAGTACTTC
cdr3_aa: CSASFTGREQYF

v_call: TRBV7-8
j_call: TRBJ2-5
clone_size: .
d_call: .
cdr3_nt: TGTGCCAGCAGCTTAGTGAACAGCAATCAGCCCCAGTACTTC
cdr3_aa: CASSLVNSNQPQYF

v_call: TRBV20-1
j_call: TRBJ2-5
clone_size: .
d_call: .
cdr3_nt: TGCAGTGTCAGGGCGGGACAGTCCATCCAAGAGACCCAGTACTTC
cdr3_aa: CSVRAGQSIQETQYF

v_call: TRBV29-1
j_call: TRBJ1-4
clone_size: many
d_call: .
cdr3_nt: TGCAGCGTTGCGGGGGGTTTGACAACTAATGAAAAACTGTTTTTT
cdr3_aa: CSVAGGLTTNEKLFF

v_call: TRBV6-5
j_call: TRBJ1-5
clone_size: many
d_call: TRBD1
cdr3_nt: TGTGCCAGCAGTTCCGGACAGGGTCCGAATCAGCCCCAGCATTTT
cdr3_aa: CASSSGQGPNQPQHF

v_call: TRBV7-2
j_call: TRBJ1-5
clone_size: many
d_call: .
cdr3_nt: TGTGCCAGCAGCTTAGAACATAGCAATCAGCCCCAGCATTTT
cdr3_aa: CASSLEHSNQPQHF

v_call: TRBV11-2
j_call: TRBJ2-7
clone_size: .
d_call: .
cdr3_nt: TGTGCCAGCAGCACGACCGGGGGAACCTACGAGCAGTACTTC
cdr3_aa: CASSTTGGTYEQYF

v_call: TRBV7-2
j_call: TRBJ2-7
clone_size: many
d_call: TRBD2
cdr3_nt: TGTGCCAGCAGAAGAACTAGCGCGGGCAACGAGCAGTACTTC
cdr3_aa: CASRRTSAGNEQYF

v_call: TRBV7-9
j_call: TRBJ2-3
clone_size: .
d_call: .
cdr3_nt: TGTGCCAGCAGGTTCGAAGGGGTCACAGATACGCAGTATTTT
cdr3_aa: CASRFEGVTDTQYF

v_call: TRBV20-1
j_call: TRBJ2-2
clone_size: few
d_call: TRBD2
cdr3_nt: TGCAGTGCTAGTCCACTAGCGGGGCCCAATGAGCAGTTTTTT
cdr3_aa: CSASPLAGPNEQFF

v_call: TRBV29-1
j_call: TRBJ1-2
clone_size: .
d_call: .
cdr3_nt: TGCAGCGTTGTGAGGCAGGGGATTGGTGGCTACACCTTC
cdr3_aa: CSVVRQGIGGYTF

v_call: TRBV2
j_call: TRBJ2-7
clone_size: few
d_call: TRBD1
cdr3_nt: TGTGCCAGCAGTGAGGTAGGGGGCGGAGGTTACGAGCAGTACTTC
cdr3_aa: CASSEVGGGGYEQYF

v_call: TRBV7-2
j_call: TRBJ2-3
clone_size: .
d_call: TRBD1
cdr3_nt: TGTGCCAGCAGCCCCAGGGGGAGAGGTGATACGCAGTATTTT
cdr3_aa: CASSPRGRGDTQYF

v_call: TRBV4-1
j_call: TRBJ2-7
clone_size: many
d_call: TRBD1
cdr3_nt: TGCGCCAGCAGCCAAAAGGGACAGTACGAGCAGTACTTC
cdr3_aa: CASSQKGQYEQYF

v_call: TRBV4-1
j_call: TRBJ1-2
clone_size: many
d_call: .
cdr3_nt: TGCGCCAGCAGGCCACCGTGGCAGCCTAACTATGGCTACACCTTC
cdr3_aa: CASRPPWQPNYGYTF

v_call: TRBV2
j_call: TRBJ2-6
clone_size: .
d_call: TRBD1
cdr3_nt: TGTGCCAGCAGGGGGACACGGGACAGCTCTGGGGCCAACGTCCTGACTTTC
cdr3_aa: CASRGTRDSSGANVLTF

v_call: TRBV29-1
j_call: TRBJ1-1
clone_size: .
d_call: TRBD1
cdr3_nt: TGCAGCGTCGAACCCACAGGGGCGGCCACTGAAGCTTTCTTT
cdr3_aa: CSVEPTGAATEAFF

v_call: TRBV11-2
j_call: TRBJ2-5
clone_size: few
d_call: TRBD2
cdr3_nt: TGTGCCAGCAGCTGGATGGTCGGGGGGGGAGAGACCCAGTACTTC
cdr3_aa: CASSWMVGGGETQYF